These T cell receptor beta chains were read from a single sample in a study of blood T cell repertoires in COVID-19. The assay was immunoSEQ multiplex PCR, and TCRdb's table has in-frame clones only and misses some. In the table there are around 160,000 clones, 85% to 90% of which are singletons. Sequenced material: PBMCs or T cells enriched from blood (not recorded which). These receptors came from a woman aged 25 to 39 with acute COVID-19. The CDR3 runs from the conserved cysteine through the conserved F or W. D genes are given only for firm matches. The size entry is marked missing in some rows and otherwise reads once, few, many or a size class.

D	V	size	J	DNA	CDR3
TRBD1	TRBV2	NA	TRBJ1-1	TGTGCCAGCATAGGGGGCAGGGTGAACACTGAAGCTTTCTTT	CASIGGRVNTEAFF
TRBD1	TRBV25-1	many	TRBJ2-3	TGTGCCAGCAGTGAGGACAGGGGGCGGGGAGATACGCAGTATTTT	CASSEDRGRGDTQYF
TRBD2	TRBV4-2	NA	TRBJ2-5	TGTGCCAGCAGCCCTCTTAGCGGGACCCAAGAGACCCAGTACTTC	CASSPLSGTQETQYF
TRBD2	TRBV16	NA	TRBJ2-7	TGTGCCAGCAGCCCGGGGACTAGCATGCACGAGCAGTACTTC	CASSPGTSMHEQYF
NA	TRBV14	NA	TRBJ2-5	TGTGCCAGCAGCCCCATGTGGAAGTACGAGGGCGGGGAGACCCAGTACTTC	CASSPMWKYEGGETQYF
TRBD1	TRBV5-4	NA	TRBJ2-7	TGTGCCAGCAGCTTGGGGATTAACGAGGGGGCGAGAGAGCAGTACTTC	CASSLGINEGAREQYF
NA	TRBV20-1	NA	TRBJ1-4	TGCAGTGCCCTTACCGGCCTCCGGGAGTTTTTT	CSALTGLREFF
NA	TRBV6-5	NA	TRBJ2-1	TGTGCCAGCAGTTACTCTTTGTCTAGCCGGCGGAATGAGCAGTTCTTC	CASSYSLSSRRNEQFF
NA	TRBV3-1/TRBV3-2	NA	TRBJ1-5	TGTGCCAGCAGCCAAGGACGTCAGGGCAATCAGCCCCAGCATTTT	CASSQGRQGNQPQHF
TRBD1	TRBV28	NA	TRBJ1-5	TGTGCCAGCAGTGGACGGACAGGGGGCGTTCAGCCCCAGCATTTT	CASSGRTGGVQPQHF
TRBD1	TRBV19	NA	TRBJ1-2	TGTGCCAGTAGAGGGGACAGCTGGAACTATGGCTACACCTTC	CASRGDSWNYGYTF
NA	TRBV7-2	NA	TRBJ1-1	TGTGCCAGCAGCTGGGGGGGCGGGAACACTGAAGCTTTCTTT	CASSWGGGNTEAFF
TRBD2	TRBV23-1	NA	TRBJ2-3	TGCGCCAGCATCATTCTGCGGGGGGGACAACCTAGCACAGATACGCAGTATTTT	CASIILRGGQPSTDTQYF
TRBD1	TRBV11-3	NA	TRBJ2-1	TGTGCCAGCAGCTTAGGACAGGGCAGATACAATGAGCAGTTCTTC	CASSLGQGRYNEQFF
TRBD2	TRBV5-4	NA	TRBJ2-3	TGTGCCAGCAGCTTGGCCTCCGCGGGAGGATCAGATACGCAGTATTTT	CASSLASAGGSDTQYF
NA	TRBV19	NA	TRBJ1-2	TGTGCCAGTAGTATAGATCTGAACTATGGCTACACCTTC	CASSIDLNYGYTF
TRBD1	TRBV28	NA	TRBJ1-2	TGTGCCAGCAGTTTACAGCCGGGACAGGGGCACGGCTACACCTTC	CASSLQPGQGHGYTF
NA	TRBV6-2/TRBV6-3	NA	TRBJ2-5	TGTGCCAGCAGTGACTGGCTCGGGGGCCAGTACTTC	CASSDWLGGQYF
NA	TRBV7-2	NA	TRBJ1-1	TGTGCCAGCAGCTCCTCAGGGGTACGGACTGAAGCTTTCTTT	CASSSSGVRTEAFF
NA	TRBV2	NA	TRBJ2-3	TGTGCCAGCAGCGGGGGTGGTTTAGGCACAGATACGCAGTATTTT	CASSGGGLGTDTQYF
NA	TRBV28	NA	TRBJ1-4	TGTGCCAGCAGTTTTTGGGCTTCAACTAATGAAAAACTGTTTTTT	CASSFWASTNEKLFF
NA	TRBV30	NA	TRBJ1-5	TGTGCCTGGAGTGTGACAGGCAATCAGCCCCAGCATTTT	CAWSVTGNQPQHF
NA	TRBV30	once	TRBJ2-7	TGTGCCTGGAGCGGGAAGGACAGATACGAGCAGTACTTC	CAWSGKDRYEQYF
NA	TRBV6-5	NA	TRBJ2-3	TGTGCCAGCACCCCCCCCGGGACAGATACGCAGTATTTT	CASTPPGTDTQYF
NA	TRBV18	once	TRBJ1-5	TGTGCCAGCTCACAAAGGGCGGACAGTAATCAGCCCCAGCATTTT	CASSQRADSNQPQHF
TRBD1	TRBV24-1	few	TRBJ1-5	TGTGCCACCAGTGATGGACAGGGGGTGAATCAGCCCCAGCATTTT	CATSDGQGVNQPQHF
NA	TRBV21-1	once	TRBJ2-7	TGTGCCAGCAGCCGACAGGGGAGCTCCTACGAGCAGTACTTC	CASSRQGSSYEQYF
NA	TRBV2	NA	TRBJ2-2	TGTGCCAGCAGTGAGCCCTCTATTTACACCGGGGAGCTGTTTTTT	CASSEPSIYTGELFF
NA	TRBV7-9	NA	TRBJ1-6	TGTGCCAGCGGGTGGCAGGGCGACAATTCACCCCTCCACTTT	CASGWQGDNSPLHF
TRBD1	TRBV24-1	NA	TRBJ1-2	TGTGCCACCAGTGACGGTGGGACAGCCGCTTATGGCTACACCTTC	CATSDGGTAAYGYTF
NA	TRBV30	NA	TRBJ1-2	TGTGCCTGGAGTCCAGGGCCCTATGGCTACACCTTC	CAWSPGPYGYTF
NA	TRBV7-2	NA	TRBJ2-3	TGTGCCAGCAGCTTAGGACTAGACCAATCAGATACGCAGTATTTT	CASSLGLDQSDTQYF
NA	TRBV5-5	NA	TRBJ1-2	TGTGCCAGCAGCGCCCGACAGAGCTCGAACTATGGCTACACCTTC	CASSARQSSNYGYTF
NA	TRBV5-1	NA	TRBJ1-6	TGCGCCAGCAGCTTGGACGGTATAAATTCACCCCTCCACTTT	CASSLDGINSPLHF
TRBD2	TRBV5-4	NA	TRBJ2-5	TGTGCCAGCAGCTTTAAAGCGGGAGGCGGAGAGACCCAGTACTTC	CASSFKAGGGETQYF
NA	TRBV4-1	medium-sized	TRBJ2-2	TGCGCCAGCAGCCAAGAACCGGGGGCCGGGGAGCTGTTTTTT	CASSQEPGAGELFF
NA	TRBV11-3	NA	TRBJ2-1	TGTGCCAGCAGCAAGGGGCCATATAATGAGCAGTTCTTC	CASSKGPYNEQFF
NA	TRBV15	once	TRBJ2-2	TGTGCCACCAGCAGAGGGGCACAAACGAACACCGGGGAGCTGTTTTTT	CATSRGAQTNTGELFF
TRBD1	TRBV5-6	NA	TRBJ1-1	TGTGCCAGCTCAACGATACAGGGGGATCGGAACACTGAAGCTTTCTTT	CASSTIQGDRNTEAFF
NA	TRBV7-9	NA	TRBJ2-7	TGTGCCAGCAGCCCCACTACAAATCAAGCCTACGAGCAGTACTTC	CASSPTTNQAYEQYF
TRBD1	TRBV6-5	NA	TRBJ1-5	TGTGCCAGCAGATCGGGACAGGGTAGCAATCAGCCCCAGCATTTT	CASRSGQGSNQPQHF
TRBD2	TRBV7-9	NA	TRBJ2-1	TGTGCCAGCAGCCCCCCCCCGGGAGGTGGGTACAATGAGCAGTTCTTC	CASSPPPGGGYNEQFF
TRBD1	TRBV6-4	NA	TRBJ1-1	TGTGCCAGCAGTCCCACCGGGACAGCAAACACTGAAGCTTTCTTT	CASSPTGTANTEAFF
NA	TRBV6-2/TRBV6-3	NA	TRBJ2-7	TGTGCCAGCAGTCAACTAAGCCATTACGAGCAGTACTTC	CASSQLSHYEQYF
TRBD1	TRBV6-6	few	TRBJ1-5	TGTGCCAGCAGTCCAGGACAGGGAGAGTATAGCAATCAGCCCCAGCATTTT	CASSPGQGEYSNQPQHF
TRBD1	TRBV5-1	NA	TRBJ1-2	TGCGCCAGCAGGTCCCGGGACAGGCGTGACTATGGCTACACCTTC	CASRSRDRRDYGYTF
NA	TRBV7-9	NA	TRBJ2-3	TGTGCCAGCAGCCCCGGACGGGACACAGATACGCAGTATTTT	CASSPGRDTDTQYF
TRBD2	TRBV7-8	NA	TRBJ2-2	TGTGCCAGCAGCTCCTATGCTAGCGGGAGAGGTCCCGGGGAGCTGTTTTTT	CASSSYASGRGPGELFF
TRBD1	TRBV7-2	NA	TRBJ1-1	TGTGCCAGCAGCCAGGCAAAGGGGGCGTCGGGCACTGAAGCTTTCTTT	CASSQAKGASGTEAFF
NA	TRBV19	NA	TRBJ1-2	TGTGCCAGTAGTATTACTCCCCGTTGGTATGGCTACACCTTC	CASSITPRWYGYTF
NA	TRBV7-3	NA	TRBJ2-5	TGTGCCAGCAGCTTCGGGACTGAAGAGACCCAGTACTTC	CASSFGTEETQYF
NA	TRBV19	NA	TRBJ2-2	TGTGCCAGTAGTATGGGGTCCCTCGGACTCACCGGGGAGCTGTTTTTT	CASSMGSLGLTGELFF
TRBD1	TRBV11-3	NA	TRBJ2-1	TGTGCCAGCAGCAGGACAGGGGCCTACAATGAGCAGTTCTTC	CASSRTGAYNEQFF
NA	TRBV29-1	NA	TRBJ1-1	TGCAGCGTCGGGGGGACTTCGCCCGAAGCTTTCTTT	CSVGGTSPEAFF
NA	TRBV28	once	TRBJ1-5	TGTGCCAGCAGTTTAAGCAGGGAAGGTAATCAGCCCCAGCATTTT	CASSLSREGNQPQHF